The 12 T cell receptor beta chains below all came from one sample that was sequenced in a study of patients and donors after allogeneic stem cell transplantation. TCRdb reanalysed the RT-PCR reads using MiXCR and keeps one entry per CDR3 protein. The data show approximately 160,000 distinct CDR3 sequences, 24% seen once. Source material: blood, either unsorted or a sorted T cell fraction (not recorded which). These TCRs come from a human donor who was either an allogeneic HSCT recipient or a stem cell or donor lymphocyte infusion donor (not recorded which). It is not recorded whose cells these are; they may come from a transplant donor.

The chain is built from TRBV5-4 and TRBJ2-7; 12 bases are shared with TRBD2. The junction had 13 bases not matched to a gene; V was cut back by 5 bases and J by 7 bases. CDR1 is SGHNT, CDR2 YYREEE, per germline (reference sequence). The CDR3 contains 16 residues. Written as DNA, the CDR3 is TGTGCCAGCAGACTAGCGGGGGGTAAGCTACAGATGGAGCAGTACTTC. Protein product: CASRLAGGKLQMEQYF.

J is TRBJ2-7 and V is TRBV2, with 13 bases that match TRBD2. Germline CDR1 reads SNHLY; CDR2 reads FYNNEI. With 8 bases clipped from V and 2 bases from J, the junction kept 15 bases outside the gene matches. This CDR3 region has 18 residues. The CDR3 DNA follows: TGTGCCAGCCTTGCTGTCGGGACTAGCGGGACCCACCCCTACGAGCAGTACTTC. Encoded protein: CASLAVGTSGTHPYEQYF.

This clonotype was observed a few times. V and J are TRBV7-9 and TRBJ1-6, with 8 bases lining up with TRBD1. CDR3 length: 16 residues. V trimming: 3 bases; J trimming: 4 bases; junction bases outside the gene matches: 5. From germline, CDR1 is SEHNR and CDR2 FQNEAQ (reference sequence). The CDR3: CASSLTDRVYNSPLHF. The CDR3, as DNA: TGTGCCAGCAGCTTGACGGACAGGGTATATAATTCACCCCTCCACTTT.

CDR3 sequence (DNA): TGTGCCAGCAGTCCAGACGTTTACGAGCAGTACTTC. Residues: CASSPDVYEQYF. The chain combines TRBV12-3 or TRBV12-4 with TRBJ2-7; no clear D. Trimming pared 5 bases from V and 4 bases from J, leaving 9 bases between. The CDR3 is made up of 12 amino acids.

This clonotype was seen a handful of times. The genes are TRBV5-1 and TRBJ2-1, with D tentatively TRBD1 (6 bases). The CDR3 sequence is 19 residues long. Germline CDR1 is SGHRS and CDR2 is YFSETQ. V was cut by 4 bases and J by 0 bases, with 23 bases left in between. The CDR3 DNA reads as TGCGCCAGCAGCCCCTGGGACACCCAGCTCTTCTCCTCCTACAATGAGCAGTTCTTC. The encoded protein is CASSPWDTQLFSSYNEQFF.

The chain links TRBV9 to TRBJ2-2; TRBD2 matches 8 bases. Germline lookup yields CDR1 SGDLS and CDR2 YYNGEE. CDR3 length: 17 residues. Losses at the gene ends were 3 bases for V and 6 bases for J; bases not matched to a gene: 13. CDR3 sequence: CASSGRPGLEPPGELFF. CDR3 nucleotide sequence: TGTGCCAGCAGCGGACGGCCGGGACTAGAGCCCCCCGGGGAGCTGTTTTTT.

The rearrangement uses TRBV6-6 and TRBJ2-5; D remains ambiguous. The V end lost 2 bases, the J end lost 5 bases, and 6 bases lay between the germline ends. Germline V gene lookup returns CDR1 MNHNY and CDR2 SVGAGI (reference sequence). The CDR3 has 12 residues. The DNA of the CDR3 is TGTGCCAGCAGTTACATAGAGGAGACCCAGTACTTC. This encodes CASSYIEETQYF.

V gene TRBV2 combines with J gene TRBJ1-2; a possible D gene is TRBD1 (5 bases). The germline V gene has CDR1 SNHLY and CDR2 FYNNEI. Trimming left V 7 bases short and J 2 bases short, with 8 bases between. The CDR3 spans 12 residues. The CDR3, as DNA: TGTGCCAGCAAGCAGGGCAACTATGGCTACACCTTC. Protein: CASKQGNYGYTF.

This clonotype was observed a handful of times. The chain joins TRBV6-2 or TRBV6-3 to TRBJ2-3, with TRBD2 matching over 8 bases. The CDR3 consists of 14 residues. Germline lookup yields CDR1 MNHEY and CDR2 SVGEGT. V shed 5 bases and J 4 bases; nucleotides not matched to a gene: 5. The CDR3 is CASSQRTSPDTQYF. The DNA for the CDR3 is TGTGCCAGCAGTCAAAGGACTAGCCCAGATACGCAGTATTTT.

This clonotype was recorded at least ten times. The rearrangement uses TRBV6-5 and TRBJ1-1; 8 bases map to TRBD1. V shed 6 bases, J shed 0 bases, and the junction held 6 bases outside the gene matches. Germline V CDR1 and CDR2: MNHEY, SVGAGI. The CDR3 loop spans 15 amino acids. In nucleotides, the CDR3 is TGTGCCAGCAGAAGACAGGGGCGTTTGAACACTGAAGCTTTCTTT. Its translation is CASRRQGRLNTEAFF.

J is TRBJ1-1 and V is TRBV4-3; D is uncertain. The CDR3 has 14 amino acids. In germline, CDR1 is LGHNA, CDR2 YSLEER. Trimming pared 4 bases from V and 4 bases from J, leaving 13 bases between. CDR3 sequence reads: CASSLTDLGTEAFF. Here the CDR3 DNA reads TGCGCCAGCAGCCTAACAGACCTCGGCACTGAAGCTTTCTTT.

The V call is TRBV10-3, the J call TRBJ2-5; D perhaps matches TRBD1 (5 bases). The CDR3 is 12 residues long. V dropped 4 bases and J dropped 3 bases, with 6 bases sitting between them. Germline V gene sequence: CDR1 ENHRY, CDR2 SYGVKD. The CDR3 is CAISVGEETQYF. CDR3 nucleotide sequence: TGTGCCATCAGTGTAGGGGAAGAGACCCAGTACTTC.